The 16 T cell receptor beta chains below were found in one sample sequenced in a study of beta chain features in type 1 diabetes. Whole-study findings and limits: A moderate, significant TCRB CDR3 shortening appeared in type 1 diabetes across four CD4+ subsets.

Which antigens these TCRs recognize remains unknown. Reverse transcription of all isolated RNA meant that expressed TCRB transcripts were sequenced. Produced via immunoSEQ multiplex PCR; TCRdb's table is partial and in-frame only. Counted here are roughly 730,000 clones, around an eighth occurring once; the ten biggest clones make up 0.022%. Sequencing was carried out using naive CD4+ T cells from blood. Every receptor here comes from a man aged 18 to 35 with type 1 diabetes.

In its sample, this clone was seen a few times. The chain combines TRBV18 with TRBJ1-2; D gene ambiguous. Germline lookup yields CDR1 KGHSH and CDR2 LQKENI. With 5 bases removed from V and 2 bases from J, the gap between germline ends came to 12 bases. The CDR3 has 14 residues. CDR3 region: CASSLDGTNYGYTF. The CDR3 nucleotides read TGTGCCAGCTCATTGGACGGTACCAACTATGGCTACACCTTC.

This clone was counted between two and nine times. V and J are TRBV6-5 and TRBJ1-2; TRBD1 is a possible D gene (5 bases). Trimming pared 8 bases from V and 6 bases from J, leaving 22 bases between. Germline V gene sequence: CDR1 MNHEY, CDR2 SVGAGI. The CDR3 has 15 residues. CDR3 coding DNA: TGTGCCAGCGGTCCAGTCGCCGGGACTTTAAATGGCTACACCTTC. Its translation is CASGPVAGTLNGYTF.

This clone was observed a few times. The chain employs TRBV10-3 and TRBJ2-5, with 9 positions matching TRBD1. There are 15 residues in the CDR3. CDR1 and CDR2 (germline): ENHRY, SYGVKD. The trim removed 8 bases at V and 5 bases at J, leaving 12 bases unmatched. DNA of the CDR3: TGTGCCATCGCCTCCGGCGACAGGGGGATGGAGACCCAGTACTTC. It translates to CAIASGDRGMETQYF.

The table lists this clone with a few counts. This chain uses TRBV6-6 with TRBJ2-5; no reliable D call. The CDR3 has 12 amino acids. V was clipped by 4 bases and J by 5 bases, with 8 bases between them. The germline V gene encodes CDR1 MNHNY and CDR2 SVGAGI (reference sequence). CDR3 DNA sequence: TGTGCCAGCAGTTCTTCCCGTGAGACCCAGTACTTC. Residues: CASSSSRETQYF.

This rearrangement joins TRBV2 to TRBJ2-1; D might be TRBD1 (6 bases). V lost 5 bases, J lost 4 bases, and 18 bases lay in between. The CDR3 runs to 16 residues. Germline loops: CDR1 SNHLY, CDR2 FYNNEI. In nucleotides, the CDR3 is TGTGCCAGCAGTCCGGACAGTCTCGGGGCTTACAATGAGCAGTTCTTC. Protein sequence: CASSPDSLGAYNEQFF.

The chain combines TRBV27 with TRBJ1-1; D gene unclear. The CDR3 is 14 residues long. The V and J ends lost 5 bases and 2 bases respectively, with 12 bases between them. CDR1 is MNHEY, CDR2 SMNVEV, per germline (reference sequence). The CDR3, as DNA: TGTGCCAGCAGTATCTCCCGGATCAACACTGAAGCTTTCTTT. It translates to CASSISRINTEAFF.

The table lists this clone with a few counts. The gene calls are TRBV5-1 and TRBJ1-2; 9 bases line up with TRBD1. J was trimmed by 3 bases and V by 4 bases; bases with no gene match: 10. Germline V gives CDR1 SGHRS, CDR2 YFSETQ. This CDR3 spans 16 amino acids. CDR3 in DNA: TGCGCCAGCAGCCTGAGGACAGGGGAGTTGGACTATGGCTACACCTTC. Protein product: CASSLRTGELDYGYTF.

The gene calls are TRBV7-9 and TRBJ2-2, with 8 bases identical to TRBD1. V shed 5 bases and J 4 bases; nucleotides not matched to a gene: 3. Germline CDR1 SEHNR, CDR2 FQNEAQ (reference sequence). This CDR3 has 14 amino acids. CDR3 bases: TGTGCCAGCAGCCGACAGGGGTCCACCGGGGAGCTGTTTTTT. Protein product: CASSRQGSTGELFF.

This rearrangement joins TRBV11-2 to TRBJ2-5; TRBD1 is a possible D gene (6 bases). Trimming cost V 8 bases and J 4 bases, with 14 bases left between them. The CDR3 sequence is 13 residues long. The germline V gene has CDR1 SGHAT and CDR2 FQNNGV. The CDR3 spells CASRRTVGETQYF. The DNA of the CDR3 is TGTGCCAGCCGGCGGACAGTTGGAGAGACCCAGTACTTC.

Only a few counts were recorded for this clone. The CDR3 nucleotides are TGTGCCAGCAGACTTCGGACGGTGGGATACGAGCAGTACTTC. It is translated as CASRLRTVGYEQYF. The chain carries TRBV6-5 and TRBJ2-7; D not certain. The CDR3 totals 14 residues. Trimming left V 6 bases short and J 4 bases short, with 16 bases between. Germline CDR1 reads MNHEY; CDR2 reads SVGAGI.

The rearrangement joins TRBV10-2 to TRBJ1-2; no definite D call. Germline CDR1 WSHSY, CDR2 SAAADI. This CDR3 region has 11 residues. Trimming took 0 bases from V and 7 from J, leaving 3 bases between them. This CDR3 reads CASSESGGYTF. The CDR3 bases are TGCGCCAGCAGTGAGTCTGGTGGCTACACCTTC.

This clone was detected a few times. CDR3 DNA sequence: TGTGCCAGCACTAACGACAGGCTCGGTGGCTACACCTTC. The encoded protein is CASTNDRLGGYTF. The chain has TRBV6-5 and TRBJ1-2, with D perhaps TRBD1 (6 bases). The CDR3 is made up of 13 amino acids. Trimming took off 7 bases at V and 7 bases at J, with 16 bases between the two ends. Germline values: CDR1 MNHEY, CDR2 SVGAGI.

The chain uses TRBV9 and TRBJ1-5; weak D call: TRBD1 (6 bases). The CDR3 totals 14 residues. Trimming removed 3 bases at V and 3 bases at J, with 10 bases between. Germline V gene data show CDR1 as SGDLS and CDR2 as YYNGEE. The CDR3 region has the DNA TGTGCCAGCAGCGCCGGACAGCCCAATCAGCCCCAGCATTTT. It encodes CASSAGQPNQPQHF.

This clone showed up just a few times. CDR3 region: CAIRDGTGNTGELFF. The CDR3 region has the DNA TGTGCCATCAGAGACGGGACAGGGAACACCGGGGAGCTGTTTTTT. The rearrangement links TRBV10-3 to TRBJ2-2; 8 bases match TRBD1. V was clipped by 6 bases and J by 1 base; unmatched bases: 4. This CDR3 is 15 amino acids long. Germline assignment: CDR1 ENHRY and CDR2 SYGVKD.

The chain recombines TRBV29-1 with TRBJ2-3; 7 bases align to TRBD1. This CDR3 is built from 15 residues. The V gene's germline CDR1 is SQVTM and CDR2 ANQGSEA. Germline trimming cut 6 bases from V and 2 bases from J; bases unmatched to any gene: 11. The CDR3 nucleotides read TGCAGCGTGGGGGACAGCGCCACCGACACAGATACGCAGTATTTT. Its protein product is CSVGDSATDTDTQYF.

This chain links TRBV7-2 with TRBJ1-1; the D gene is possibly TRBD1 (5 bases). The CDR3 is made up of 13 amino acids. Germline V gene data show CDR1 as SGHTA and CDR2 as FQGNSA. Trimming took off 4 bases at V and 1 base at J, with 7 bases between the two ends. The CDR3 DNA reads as TGTGCCAGCAGCTCGAGGGGGAACACTGAAGCTTTCTTT. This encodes CASSSRGNTEAFF. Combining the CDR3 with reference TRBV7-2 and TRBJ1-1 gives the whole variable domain GAGVSQSPSNKVTEKGKDVELRCDPISGHTALYWYRQSLGQGLEFLIYFQGNSAPDKSGLPSDRFSAERTGGSVSTLTIQRTQQEDSAVYLCASSSRGNTEAFFGQGTRLTVV.